A selection of T cell receptor beta chains follows, all from one sample in a study of radiation and T cells in renal cell carcinoma. Measured with immunoSEQ multiplex PCR; TCRdb has only the in-frame clones, and not every one. Among 90,000 to 100,000 clones listed, roughly 88% were seen once. The specimen was blood, collected from a patient whose treatment included radiotherapy and nephrectomy. These receptors were collected from a man between 60 and 75 years old with renal cell carcinoma. The CDR3 runs from the conserved cysteine through the conserved F or W. D genes are given only for firm matches. Size is stated for part of the rows, as once, few or many counts, or as a class when the clone is expanded.

clone_size: -
j_call: TRBJ2-5
v_call: TRBV13
d_call: -
cdr3_aa: CASSRQIQETQYF
cdr3_nt: TGTGCCAGCAGCCGACAGATTCAAGAGACCCAGTACTTC

clone_size: -
j_call: TRBJ1-4
v_call: TRBV6-1
d_call: TRBD1
cdr3_aa: CASSDRQGQEKLFF
cdr3_nt: TGTGCCAGCAGTGACAGACAGGGGCAAGAAAAACTGTTTTTT

clone_size: once
j_call: TRBJ2-3
v_call: TRBV7-3
d_call: -
cdr3_aa: CASSLSHSTDTQYF
cdr3_nt: TGTGCCAGCAGCTTGTCCCATAGCACAGATACGCAGTATTTT

clone_size: -
j_call: TRBJ2-7
v_call: TRBV5-6
d_call: -
cdr3_aa: CASSLWDIAYEQYF
cdr3_nt: TGTGCCAGCAGCTTGTGGGATATAGCCTACGAGCAGTACTTC

clone_size: few
j_call: TRBJ1-1
v_call: TRBV30
d_call: -
cdr3_aa: CASGGQAGGSTEAFF
cdr3_nt: TGTGCCTCTGGAGGCCAGGCTGGGGGTAGCACTGAAGCTTTCTTT

clone_size: -
j_call: TRBJ1-5
v_call: TRBV6-5
d_call: TRBD1
cdr3_aa: CASGRQGYNQPQHF
cdr3_nt: TGTGCCAGCGGGAGACAGGGGTACAATCAGCCCCAGCATTTT

clone_size: -
j_call: TRBJ2-2
v_call: TRBV5-1
d_call: TRBD1
cdr3_aa: CASSPGQGPGELFF
cdr3_nt: TGCGCCAGCAGCCCCGGACAGGGTCCCGGGGAGCTGTTTTTT

clone_size: few
j_call: TRBJ1-1
v_call: TRBV19
d_call: -
cdr3_aa: CASSRNRIDLEAFF
cdr3_nt: TGTGCCAGTAGTAGAAATCGCATAGACCTTGAAGCTTTCTTT

clone_size: -
j_call: TRBJ1-4
v_call: TRBV6-6
d_call: -
cdr3_aa: CASSSTSFRVNEKLFF
cdr3_nt: TGTGCCAGCAGTTCTACTTCATTCCGGGTTAATGAAAAACTGTTTTTT

clone_size: few
j_call: TRBJ1-3
v_call: TRBV28
d_call: TRBD1
cdr3_aa: CASSRQGFGNTIYF
cdr3_nt: TGTGCCAGCAGTCGACAGGGTTTCGGAAACACCATATATTTT

clone_size: -
j_call: TRBJ2-1
v_call: TRBV6-1
d_call: -
cdr3_aa: CASREGLASYNEQFF
cdr3_nt: TGTGCCAGCAGGGAGGGACTTGCGTCCTACAATGAGCAGTTCTTC

clone_size: -
j_call: TRBJ1-4
v_call: TRBV19
d_call: TRBD1
cdr3_aa: CASSIRQGNANEKLFF
cdr3_nt: TGTGCCAGTAGTATACGACAGGGAAATGCTAATGAAAAACTGTTTTTT

clone_size: many
j_call: TRBJ2-5
v_call: TRBV21-1
d_call: -
cdr3_aa: CASSAKSEASGETQYF
cdr3_nt: TGTGCCAGCAGCGCAAAGTCGGAGGCTAGCGGAGAGACCCAGTACTTC

clone_size: -
j_call: TRBJ2-7
v_call: TRBV14
d_call: -
cdr3_aa: CASSHGHGTGYEQYF
cdr3_nt: TGTGCCAGCAGCCACGGTCACGGAACAGGCTACGAGCAGTACTTC

clone_size: -
j_call: TRBJ1-2
v_call: TRBV19
d_call: -
cdr3_aa: CASSFRGRYDGYTF
cdr3_nt: TGTGCCAGTAGTTTTCGGGGGAGGTATGATGGCTACACCTTC

clone_size: -
j_call: TRBJ2-7
v_call: TRBV11-2
d_call: -
cdr3_aa: CASSLAWVSGEQYF
cdr3_nt: TGTGCCAGCAGCTTAGCCTGGGTTAGTGGCGAGCAGTACTTC

clone_size: once
j_call: TRBJ2-2
v_call: TRBV19
d_call: TRBD1
cdr3_aa: CASSPGQGVVGELFF
cdr3_nt: TGTGCCAGTAGTCCGGGACAGGGGGTCGTCGGGGAGCTGTTTTTT

clone_size: -
j_call: TRBJ1-2
v_call: TRBV30
d_call: -
cdr3_aa: CAWSLETFGGVHGYTF
cdr3_nt: TGTGCCTGGAGCCTGGAGACTTTTGGTGGGGTCCATGGCTACACCTTC

clone_size: few
j_call: TRBJ1-1
v_call: TRBV4-2
d_call: -
cdr3_aa: CASSQEVRDTEAFF
cdr3_nt: TGTGCCAGCAGCCAAGAGGTGAGGGACACTGAAGCTTTCTTT

clone_size: -
j_call: TRBJ2-2
v_call: TRBV7-2
d_call: TRBD2
cdr3_aa: CASSLPRTSTGELFF
cdr3_nt: TGTGCCAGCAGCTTACCGAGGACTAGCACCGGGGAGCTGTTTTTT

clone_size: -
j_call: TRBJ1-1
v_call: TRBV30
d_call: -
cdr3_aa: CAWSVKVNTEAFF
cdr3_nt: TGTGCCTGGAGTGTAAAGGTGAACACTGAAGCTTTCTTT

clone_size: -
j_call: TRBJ1-1
v_call: TRBV7-8
d_call: -
cdr3_aa: CASSTTGPGTASYAFF
cdr3_nt: TGTGCCAGCAGCACGACAGGACCTGGGACCGCGTCCTACGCTTTCTTT

clone_size: -
j_call: TRBJ2-7
v_call: TRBV7-2
d_call: TRBD2
cdr3_aa: CASRLAGPYEQYF
cdr3_nt: TGTGCCAGCAGATTAGCGGGGCCTTACGAGCAGTACTTC

clone_size: -
j_call: TRBJ2-2
v_call: TRBV4-1
d_call: TRBD1
cdr3_aa: CASSPRGGNAGELFF
cdr3_nt: TGCGCCAGCAGCCCACGAGGGGGCAACGCCGGGGAGCTGTTTTTT

clone_size: -
j_call: TRBJ1-1
v_call: TRBV6-5
d_call: -
cdr3_aa: CASIRPGDTEAFF
cdr3_nt: TGTGCCAGCATTAGACCGGGGGACACTGAAGCTTTCTTT

clone_size: -
j_call: TRBJ1-1
v_call: TRBV27
d_call: -
cdr3_aa: CGAGKRYSEAFF
cdr3_nt: TGTGGGGCAGGGAAGAGGTACTCTGAAGCTTTCTTT

clone_size: -
j_call: TRBJ2-5
v_call: TRBV6-1
d_call: -
cdr3_aa: CASSPQETQYF
cdr3_nt: TGTGCCAGCAGTCCCCAAGAGACCCAGTACTTC

clone_size: -
j_call: TRBJ2-5
v_call: TRBV5-1
d_call: TRBD1
cdr3_aa: CASSYDQGVTQYF
cdr3_nt: TGCGCCAGCAGCTACGATCAGGGGGTTACCCAGTACTTC